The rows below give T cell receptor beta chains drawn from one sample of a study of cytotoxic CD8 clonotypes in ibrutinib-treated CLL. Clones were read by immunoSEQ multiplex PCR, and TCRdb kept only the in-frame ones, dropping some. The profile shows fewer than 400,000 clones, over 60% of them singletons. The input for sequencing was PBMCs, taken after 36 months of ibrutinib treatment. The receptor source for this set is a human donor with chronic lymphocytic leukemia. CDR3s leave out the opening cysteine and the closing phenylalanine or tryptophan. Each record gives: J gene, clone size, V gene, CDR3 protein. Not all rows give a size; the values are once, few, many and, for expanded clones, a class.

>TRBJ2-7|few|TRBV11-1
ASSSDRGPYEQY
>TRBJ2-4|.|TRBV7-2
ASSSVGGANIQY
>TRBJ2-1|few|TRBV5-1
ASSGGRGYHLNEQF
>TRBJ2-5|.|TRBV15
ATSRDRGGLQETQY
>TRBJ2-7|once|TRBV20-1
SAGDSYEQY
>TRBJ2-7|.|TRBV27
ASSFTGTGLHEQY
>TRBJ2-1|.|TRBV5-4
ASSLGGGTYNEQF
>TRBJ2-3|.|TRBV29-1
SVGPSPTRATDTQY
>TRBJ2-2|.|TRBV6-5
ASGPAGGVTGELF
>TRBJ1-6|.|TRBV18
ASSPVAGQSFSYNSPLH
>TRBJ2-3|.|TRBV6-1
ASSDLTDTQY
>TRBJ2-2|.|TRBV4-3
ASSQEGPGRTGELF
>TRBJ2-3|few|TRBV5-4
ASSSPLAGGVDTQY
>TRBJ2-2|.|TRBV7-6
ASSLVTANTGELF
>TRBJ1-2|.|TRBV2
ASSEDTSNYGYT
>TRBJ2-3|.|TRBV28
ASSSPAGVTDTQY
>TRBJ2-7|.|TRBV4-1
ASSHLQGTSHEQY
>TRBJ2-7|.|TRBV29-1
SVRDHESNEQY
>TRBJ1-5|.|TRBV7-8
ASSIWARRDQPQH
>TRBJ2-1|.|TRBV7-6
ASTRTSGHNEQF
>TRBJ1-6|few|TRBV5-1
ASSRTGGTDSPLH
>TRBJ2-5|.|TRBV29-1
SVEGFQETQY
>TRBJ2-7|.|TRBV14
ASSQGPSGAYEQY
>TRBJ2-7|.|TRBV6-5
ASTASRRGPEQY
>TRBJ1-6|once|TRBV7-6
ASSLRETGRSPLH
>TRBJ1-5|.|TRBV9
ASSVDGGLNQPQH
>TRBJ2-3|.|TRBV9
ASSPTPDTQY
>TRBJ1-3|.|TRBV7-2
ASSLGMHSGNTIY
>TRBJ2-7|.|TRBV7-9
ASSFSYEQY
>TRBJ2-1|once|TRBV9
ASSTRGGWEEQF
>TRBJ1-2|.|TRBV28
ASSLRWTANYGYT